This T cell receptor (beta chain) was documented in a study of human T cells and chemical hapten exposure. Total RNA was extracted from unfractionated whole blood. CDR3 size: 13 residues. After removal of 4 bases from V and 3 bases from J, the junction contained 3 bases not matched to a gene. Germline CDR1 MNHNS, CDR2 SASEGT. TCRdb used MiXCR to reprocess the 5' RACE reads, holding one entry per CDR3 protein. Seen here are about 81,000 distinct CDR3 sequences, about 8.4% observed once, and the top ten hold under 3%. A few counts support this clonotype. This sequence was found in a male donor in good health. The rearrangement joins TRBV6-1 to TRBJ2-7; 7 bases align to TRBD1. Written as DNA, the CDR3 is TGTGCCAGCAGTGGAAGACAGGGCTACGAGCAGTACTTC. Amino acids: CASSGRQGYEQYF.